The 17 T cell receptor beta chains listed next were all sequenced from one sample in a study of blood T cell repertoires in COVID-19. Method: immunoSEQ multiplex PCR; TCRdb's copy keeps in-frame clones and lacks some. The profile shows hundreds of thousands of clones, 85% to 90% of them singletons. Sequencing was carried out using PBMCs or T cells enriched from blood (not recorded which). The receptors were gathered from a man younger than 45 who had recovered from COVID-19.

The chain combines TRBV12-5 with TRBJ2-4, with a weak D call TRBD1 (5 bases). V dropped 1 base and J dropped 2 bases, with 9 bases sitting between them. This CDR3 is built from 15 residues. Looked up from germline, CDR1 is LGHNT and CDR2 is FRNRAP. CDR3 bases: TGTGCTAGTGGTTTGGGGGGCGCGTCCAAAAACATTCAGTACTTC. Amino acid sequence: CASGLGGASKNIQYF.

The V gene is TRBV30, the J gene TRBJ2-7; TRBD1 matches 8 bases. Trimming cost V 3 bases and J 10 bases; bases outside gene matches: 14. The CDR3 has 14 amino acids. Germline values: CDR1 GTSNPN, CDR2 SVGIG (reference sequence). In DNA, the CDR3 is TGTGCCTGGAGAGATAATTTCTCAGACAGGGGCCAGTACTTC. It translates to CAWRDNFSDRGQYF.

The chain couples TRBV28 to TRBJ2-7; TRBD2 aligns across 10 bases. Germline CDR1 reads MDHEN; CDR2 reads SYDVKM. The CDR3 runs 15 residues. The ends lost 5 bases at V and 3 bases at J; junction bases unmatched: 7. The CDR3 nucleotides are TGTGCCAGCAGTCCCGCAGCGGGAGGGATCTACGAGCAGTACTTC. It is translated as CASSPAAGGIYEQYF. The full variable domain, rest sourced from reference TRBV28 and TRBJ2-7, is DVKVTQSSRYLVKRTGEKVFLECVQDMDHENMFWYRQDPGLGLRLIYFSYDVKMKEKGDIPEGYSVSREKKERFSLILESASTNQTSMYLCASSPAAGGIYEQYFGPGTRLTVT.

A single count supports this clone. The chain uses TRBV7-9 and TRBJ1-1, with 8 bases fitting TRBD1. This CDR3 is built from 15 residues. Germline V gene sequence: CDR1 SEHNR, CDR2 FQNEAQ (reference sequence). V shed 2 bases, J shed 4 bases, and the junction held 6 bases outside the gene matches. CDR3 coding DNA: TGTGCCAGCAGCTTACCTAGAGACAGGGGCACTGAAGCTTTCTTT. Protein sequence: CASSLPRDRGTEAFF.

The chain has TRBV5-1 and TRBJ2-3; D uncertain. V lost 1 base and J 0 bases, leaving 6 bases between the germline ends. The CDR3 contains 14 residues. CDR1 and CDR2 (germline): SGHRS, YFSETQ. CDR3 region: CASSLSGSTDTQYF. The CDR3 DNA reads TGCGCCAGCAGCTTGTCCGGGAGCACAGATACGCAGTATTTT.

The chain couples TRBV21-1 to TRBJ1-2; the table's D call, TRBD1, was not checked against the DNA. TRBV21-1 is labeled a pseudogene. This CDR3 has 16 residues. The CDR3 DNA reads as TGTGCCAGCAGCCTCCGCGCGGGGACAGGCAGGGATGGCTACACCTTC. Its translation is CASSLRAGTGRDGYTF.

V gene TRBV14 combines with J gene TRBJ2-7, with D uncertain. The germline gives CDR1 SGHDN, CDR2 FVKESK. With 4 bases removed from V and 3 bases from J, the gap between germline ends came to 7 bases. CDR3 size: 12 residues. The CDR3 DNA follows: TGTGCCAGCAGCCCAACTTACTACGAGCAGTACTTC. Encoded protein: CASSPTYYEQYF. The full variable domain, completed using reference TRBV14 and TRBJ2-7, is EAGVTQFPSHSVIEKGQTVTLRCDPISGHDNLYWYRRVMGKEIKFLLHFVKESKQDESGMPNNRFLAERTGGTYSTLKVQPAELEDSGVYFCASSPTYYEQYFGPGTRLTVT.

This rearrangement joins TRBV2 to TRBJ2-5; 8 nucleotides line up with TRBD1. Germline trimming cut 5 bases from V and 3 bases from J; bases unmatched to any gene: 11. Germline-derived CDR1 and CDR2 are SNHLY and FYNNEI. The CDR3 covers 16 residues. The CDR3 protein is CASSTWGTDREETQYF. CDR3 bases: TGTGCCAGCAGTACCTGGGGGACGGACAGGGAAGAGACCCAGTACTTC.

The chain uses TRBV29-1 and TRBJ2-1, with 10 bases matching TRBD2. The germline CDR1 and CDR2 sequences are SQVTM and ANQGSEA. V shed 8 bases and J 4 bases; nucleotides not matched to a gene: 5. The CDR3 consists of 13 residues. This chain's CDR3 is CSLAGEVYNEQFF. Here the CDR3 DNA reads TGCAGCCTAGCGGGAGAAGTATACAATGAGCAGTTCTTC.

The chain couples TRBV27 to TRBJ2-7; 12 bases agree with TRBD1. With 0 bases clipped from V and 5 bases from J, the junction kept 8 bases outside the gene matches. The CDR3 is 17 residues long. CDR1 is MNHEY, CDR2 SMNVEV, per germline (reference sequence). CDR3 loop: CASSLSAVGTGGHEQYF. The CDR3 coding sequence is TGTGCCAGCAGTTTATCTGCTGTTGGGACAGGGGGCCACGAGCAGTACTTC.

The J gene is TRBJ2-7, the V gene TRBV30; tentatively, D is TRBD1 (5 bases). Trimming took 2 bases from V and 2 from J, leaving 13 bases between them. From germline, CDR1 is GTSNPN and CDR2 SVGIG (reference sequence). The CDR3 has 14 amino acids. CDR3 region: CAWSTDWGPYEQYF. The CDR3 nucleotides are TGTGCCTGGAGTACAGATTGGGGCCCCTACGAGCAGTACTTC.

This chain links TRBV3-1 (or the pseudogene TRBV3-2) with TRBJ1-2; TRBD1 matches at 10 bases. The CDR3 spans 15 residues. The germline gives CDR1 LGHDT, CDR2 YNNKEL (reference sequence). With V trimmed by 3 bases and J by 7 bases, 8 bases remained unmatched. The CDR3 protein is CASSHSGTGVGGYTF. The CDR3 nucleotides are TGTGCCAGCAGCCATTCCGGGACAGGGGTTGGTGGCTACACCTTC.

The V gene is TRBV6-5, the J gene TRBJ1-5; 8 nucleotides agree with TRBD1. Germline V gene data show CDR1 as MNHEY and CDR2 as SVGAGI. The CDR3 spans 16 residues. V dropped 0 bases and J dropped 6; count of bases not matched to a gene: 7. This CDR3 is CASSYSGRGLGQPQHF. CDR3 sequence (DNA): TGTGCCAGCAGTTACTCTGGCAGGGGGCTCGGTCAGCCCCAGCATTTT.

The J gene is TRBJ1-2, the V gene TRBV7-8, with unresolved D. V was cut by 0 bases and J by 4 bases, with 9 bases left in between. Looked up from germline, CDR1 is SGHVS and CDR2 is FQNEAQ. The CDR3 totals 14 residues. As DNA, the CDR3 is TGTGCCAGCAGCTTAGCCGCTGAACTCTATGGCTACACCTTC. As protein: CASSLAAELYGYTF.

The CDR3 spells CASSHWGRHEQYF. The DNA of the CDR3 is TGCGCCAGCAGCCACTGGGGGAGGCACGAGCAGTACTTC. This chain connects TRBV4-1 to TRBJ2-7, with D maybe TRBD2 (6 bases). Trimming took off 3 bases at V and 5 bases at J, with 11 bases between the two ends. This CDR3 has 13 residues. CDR1 is MGHRA, CDR2 YSYEKL, per germline.

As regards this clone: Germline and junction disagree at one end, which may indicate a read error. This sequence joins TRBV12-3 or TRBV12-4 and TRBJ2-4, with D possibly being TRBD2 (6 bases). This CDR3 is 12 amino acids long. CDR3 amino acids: CATKGLTNIQYF. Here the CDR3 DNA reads TGTGCCACCAAGGGACTTACAAACATTCAGTACTTT.

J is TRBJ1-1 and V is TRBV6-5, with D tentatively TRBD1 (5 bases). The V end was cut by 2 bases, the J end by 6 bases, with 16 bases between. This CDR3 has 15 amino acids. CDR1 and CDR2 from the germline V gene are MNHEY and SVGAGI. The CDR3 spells CASSYQGLGFAEAFF. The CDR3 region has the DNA TGTGCCAGCAGTTACCAGGGACTGGGCTTTGCTGAAGCTTTCTTT.